The sequence of this TCR beta chain was determined in a study of blood T cell repertoires in COVID-19. This clone was detected only a few times. The assay was immunoSEQ multiplex PCR, and TCRdb's table has in-frame clones only and misses some. The table includes some 240,000 clones, 85% to 90% detected once. Deletions cut 6 bases from V and 0 bases from J, with 15 bases between. CDR3 length: 16 amino acids. Germline V gene data show CDR1 as MDHEN and CDR2 as SYDVKM. Sequencing was carried out using peripheral blood. The chain links TRBV28 to TRBJ1-3, with a tentative D call TRBD1 (6 bases). The sequence was collected from a middle-aged woman who had recovered from COVID-19. DNA for the CDR3: TGTGCCAGCAGGTCTCACTTAGGGGGCTCTGGAAACACCATATATTTT. Translating gives CASRSHLGGSGNTIYF.